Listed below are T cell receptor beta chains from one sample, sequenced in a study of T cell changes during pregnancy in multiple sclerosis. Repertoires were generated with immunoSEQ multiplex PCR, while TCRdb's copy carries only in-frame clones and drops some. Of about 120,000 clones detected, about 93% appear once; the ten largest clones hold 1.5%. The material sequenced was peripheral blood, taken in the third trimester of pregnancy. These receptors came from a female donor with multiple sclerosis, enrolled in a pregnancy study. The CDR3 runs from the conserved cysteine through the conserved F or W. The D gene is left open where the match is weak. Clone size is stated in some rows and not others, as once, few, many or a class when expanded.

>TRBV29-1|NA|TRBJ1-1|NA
CSVGRRWDEAFF
TGCAGCGTTGGGAGGCGTTGGGATGAAGCTTTCTTT
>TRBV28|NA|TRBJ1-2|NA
CASTRGNARAYGYTF
TGTGCCAGCACCCGGGGGAACGCCCGGGCCTATGGCTACACCTTC
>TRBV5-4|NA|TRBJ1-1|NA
CASSDRENTEAFF
TGTGCCAGCAGCGACAGAGAGAACACTGAAGCTTTCTTT
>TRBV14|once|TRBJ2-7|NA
CASSPRPSYEQYF
TGTGCCAGCAGCCCTAGACCCTCCTACGAGCAGTACTTC
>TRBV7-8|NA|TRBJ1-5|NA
CASSLDGQPQHF
TGTGCCAGCAGCTTAGACGGGCAGCCCCAGCATTTT
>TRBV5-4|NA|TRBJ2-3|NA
CASSLGGDRPDTQYF
TGTGCCAGCAGCTTGGGGGGGGACCGCCCAGATACGCAGTATTTT
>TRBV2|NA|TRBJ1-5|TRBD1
CASRLGQGDGNQPQHF
TGTGCCAGCAGGCTAGGACAGGGAGACGGCAATCAGCCCCAGCATTTT
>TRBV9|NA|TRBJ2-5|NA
CASSPGYQETQYF
TGTGCCAGCAGCCCAGGGTACCAAGAGACCCAGTACTTC
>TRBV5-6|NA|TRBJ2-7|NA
CASSLAVDIEQYF
TGTGCCAGCAGCTTGGCCGTGGACATAGAGCAGTACTTC
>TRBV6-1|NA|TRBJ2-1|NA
CASSEMGAGEPFF
TGTGCCAGCAGTGAGATGGGGGCAGGGGAACCGTTCTTC
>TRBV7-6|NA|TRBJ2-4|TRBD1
CASNNSGTGKNIQYF
TGTGCCAGCAACAACTCCGGGACAGGCAAAAACATTCAGTACTTC
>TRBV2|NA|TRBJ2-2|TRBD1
CASRDRGGTGELFF
TGTGCCAGCAGGGACAGGGGAGGCACCGGGGAGCTGTTTTTT
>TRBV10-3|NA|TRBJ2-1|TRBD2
CAISESSGLASAEQFF
TGTGCCATCAGTGAGTCGTCCGGACTAGCTTCGGCTGAGCAGTTCTTC
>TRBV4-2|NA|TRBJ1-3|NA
CASSQPLVIETGRPIYF
TGTGCCAGCAGCCAACCCCTCGTAATCGAAACAGGACGCCCCATATATTTT
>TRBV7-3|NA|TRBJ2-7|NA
CASSSSLTSWWQYF
TGTGCCAGCAGCTCCTCGCTTACATCATGGTGGCAGTACTTC
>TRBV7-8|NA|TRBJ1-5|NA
CASSPRRGRQPQHF
TGTGCCAGCAGCCCTAGGCGAGGGCGACAGCCCCAGCATTTT
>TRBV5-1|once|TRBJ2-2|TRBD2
CASSLPAGGSTRELFF
TGCGCCAGCAGCTTGCCAGCGGGAGGCTCCACCCGCGAGCTGTTTTTT
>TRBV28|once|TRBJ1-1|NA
CASSFGGMVGAFF
TGTGCCAGCAGTTTCGGAGGTATGGTCGGAGCTTTCTTT
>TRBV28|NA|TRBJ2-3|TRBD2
CASTNRGFAGDDTQYF
TGTGCCAGCACCAATAGGGGTTTCGCGGGAGATGATACGCAGTATTTT
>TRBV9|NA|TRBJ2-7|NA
CASSVGGQGVEQYF
TGTGCCAGCAGCGTAGGGGGCCAAGGGGTTGAGCAGTACTTC
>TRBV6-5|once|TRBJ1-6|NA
CASSYSTLTNSPLHF
TGTGCCAGCAGTTACTCGACACTTACCAATTCACCCCTCCACTTT
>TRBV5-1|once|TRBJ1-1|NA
CASSLETTGIIGTEAFF
TGCGCCAGCAGCTTAGAGACAACCGGGATTATAGGCACTGAAGCTTTCTTT